The present T cell receptor beta chain was sequenced within a study of CD8+ T cells in alopecia areata (dated by TCRdb to 2016 to 2018). For the wider study: Treated patients were enrolled in an open-label pilot trial of oral tofacitinib at 5 to 10 mg twice daily for moderate-to-severe alopecia areata. Tofacitinib was given for 6 to 18 months, followed by 6 months of follow-up off drug to assess delayed response and recurrence. The RNA source kit depended on sample type: the PAXgene miRNA kit for fixed scalp, the miRNeasy kit for PBMCs, and the RNeasy kit for mouse skin. Amplification of TCRbeta CDR3 regions was done by immunoSEQ multiplex PCR using 35 Vbeta forward primers and 13 Jbeta reverse primers. Scalp clonality was compared among normal scalp (n=4), patchy alopecia areata scalp (n=8), and alopecia totalis/universalis scalp (n=8). Scalp tissue and sorted CD4+ and CD8+ peripheral blood T cells from patchy and totalis/universalis alopecia areata patients and from healthy controls were covered by human TCRbeta sequencing. Patients on tofacitinib were biopsied at baseline and after 4 and 24 weeks of treatment, and several of the patients also had a later scalp biopsy. High-throughput TCRbeta sequencing was used to examine T cell clonal expansion in alopecia areata in both the C3H/HeJ mouse model and human patients.

Points the paper makes about the study in general: Unlike mouse skin, which is dominated by gammadelta T cells, normal human skin has resident alphabeta T cells that are also sequenced, and this complicates analysis of the scalp TCR repertoire. Shared TCR sequences between patients were less evident than in mice, which may be partly attributable to HLA diversity in the patient population. Compared with normal scalp, lesional scalp had higher clonality and more expanded CD8+ clones, particularly in alopecia totalis/universalis, a pattern that suggests antigenic drive.

Including cysteine and phenylalanine, the CDR3 has 15 amino acids. Only CDR3 DNA remains: 45 bases, in frame from the first base. The CDR1 and CDR2 encoded by the germline V gene are SGHRS and YFSETQ. Relative to germline, V is missing 4 bases and J is missing 1 base, with 5 bases of the junction outside any gene match. The library was obtained by the immunoSEQ multiplex PCR assay. For TCR sequencing, RNA was extracted from every sample and reverse transcribed into cDNA to serve as template. SuperScript III was used for first-strand cDNA synthesis, primed with a 2:1 mix of oligo-dT and random hexamers. A synthetic immune receptor repertoire was used to measure amplification bias, and any remaining bias was corrected computationally. The paper's data handling went like this. After raw reads were preprocessed to remove errors, the CDR3 was defined following IMGT conventions as running from the conserved cysteine to phenylalanine. Clonality was computed as 1 minus the Shannon entropy, with the entropy normalized by log2 of the number of productive unique TCRs. Whether each scalp clone was CD4 or CD8 was inferred by checking scalp TCRbeta sequences against the CD4 and CD8 repertoires from sorted blood. Drawn from immuneACCESS, this table holds only the in-frame rearrangements with V and J called that TCRdb kept. Clones are partly lost; checked studies trace under half to an unresolved V gene and leave the rest unexplained. The V and J calls and clone size are taken from that table; D and trimming were inferred from the DNA. This sample lists about 150,000 clones; about nine tenths were detected once. The ten largest clones take up about 14% of the sample.

Remarks on this clone: The antigen it recognizes is unknown. No base quality information exists; no much larger clone differs at one position.

According to the study, the label for this sample's time point signals: baseline before oral tofacitinib. From alopecia areata patients, peripheral blood was collected along with lesional scalp punch biopsies. PBMCs were separated by density centrifugation and stained for CD3, CD4 and CD8, after which CD4+ and CD8+ T cells were sorted on a FACSAria. Recombination linked TRBV5-1 to TRBJ2-3, and 8 junction bases match TRBD1. The material sequenced was CD8+ T cells sorted from blood, taken at week 0. This clonotype originated in a human donor with alopecia areata. The DNA sequence is TGCGCCAGCAGCGACGGGACAGGAGGCACAGATACGCAGTATTTT. It is translated as CASSDGTGGTDTQYF. When the CDR3 is completed using the reference TRBV5-1 and TRBJ2-3 genes on either side, the full variable domain is KAGVTQTPRYLIKTRGQQVTLSCSPISGHRSVSWYQQTPGQGLQFLFEYFSETQRNKGNFPGRFSGRQFSNSRSEMNVSTLELGDSALYLCASSDGTGGTDTQYFGPGTRLTVL.